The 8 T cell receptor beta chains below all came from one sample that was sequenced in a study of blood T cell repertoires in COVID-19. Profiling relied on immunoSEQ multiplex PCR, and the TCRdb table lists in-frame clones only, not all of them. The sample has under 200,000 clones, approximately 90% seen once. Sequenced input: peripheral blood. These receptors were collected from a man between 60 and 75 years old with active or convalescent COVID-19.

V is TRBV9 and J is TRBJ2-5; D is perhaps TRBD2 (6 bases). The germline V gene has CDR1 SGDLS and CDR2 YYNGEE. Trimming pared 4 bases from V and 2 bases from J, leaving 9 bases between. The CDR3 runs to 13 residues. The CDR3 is CASSPGLQETQYF. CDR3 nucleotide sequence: TGTGCCAGCAGCCCGGGACTTCAAGAGACCCAGTACTTC.

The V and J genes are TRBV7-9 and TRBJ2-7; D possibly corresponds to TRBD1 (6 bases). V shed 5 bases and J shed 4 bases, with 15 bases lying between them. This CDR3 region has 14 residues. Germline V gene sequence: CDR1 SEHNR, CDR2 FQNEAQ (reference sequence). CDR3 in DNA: TGTGCCAGCAGCCAAGGAGGACAGAGTTACGAGCAGTACTTC. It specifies CASSQGGQSYEQYF.

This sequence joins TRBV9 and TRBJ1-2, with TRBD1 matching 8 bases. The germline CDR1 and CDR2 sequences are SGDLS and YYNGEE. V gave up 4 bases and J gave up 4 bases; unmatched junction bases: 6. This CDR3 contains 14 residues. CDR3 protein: CASSPRTGPYGYTF. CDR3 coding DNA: TGTGCCAGCAGCCCCCGGACAGGGCCCTATGGCTACACCTTC.

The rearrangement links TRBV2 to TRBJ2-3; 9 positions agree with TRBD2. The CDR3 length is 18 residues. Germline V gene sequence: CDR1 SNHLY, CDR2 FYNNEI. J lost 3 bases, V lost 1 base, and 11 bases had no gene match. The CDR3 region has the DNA TGTGCCAGCAGTGAAGGGGGGCTAGCGGGGTTGATAACAGATACGCAGTATTTT. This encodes CASSEGGLAGLITDTQYF.

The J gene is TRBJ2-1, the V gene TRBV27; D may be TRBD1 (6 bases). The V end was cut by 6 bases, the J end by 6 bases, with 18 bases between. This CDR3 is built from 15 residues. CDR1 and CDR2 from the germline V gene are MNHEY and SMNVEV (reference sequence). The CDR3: CASSRDDRLSNEQFF. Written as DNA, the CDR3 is TGTGCCAGCAGCCGAGACGACAGGTTGAGCAATGAGCAGTTCTTC.

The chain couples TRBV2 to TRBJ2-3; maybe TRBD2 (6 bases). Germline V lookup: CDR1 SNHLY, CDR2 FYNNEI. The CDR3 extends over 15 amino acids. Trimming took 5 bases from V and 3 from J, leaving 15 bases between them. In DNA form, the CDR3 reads TGTGCCAGCAGTTTCAATCGGGGGTCGACAGATACGCAGTATTTT. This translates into CASSFNRGSTDTQYF.

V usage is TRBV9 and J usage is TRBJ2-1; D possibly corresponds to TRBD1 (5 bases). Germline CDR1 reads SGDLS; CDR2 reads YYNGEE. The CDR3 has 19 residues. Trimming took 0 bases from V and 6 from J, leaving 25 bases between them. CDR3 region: CASSVVGYSKGARGNEQFF. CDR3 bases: TGTGCCAGCAGCGTAGTAGGCTACTCCAAAGGGGCCCGAGGCAATGAGCAGTTCTTC. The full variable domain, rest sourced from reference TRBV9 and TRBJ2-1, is DSGVTQTPKHLITATGQRVTLRCSPRSGDLSVYWYQQSLDQGLQFLIQYYNGEERAKGNILERFSAQQFPDLHSELNLSSLELGDSALYFCASSVVGYSKGARGNEQFFGPGTRLTVL.

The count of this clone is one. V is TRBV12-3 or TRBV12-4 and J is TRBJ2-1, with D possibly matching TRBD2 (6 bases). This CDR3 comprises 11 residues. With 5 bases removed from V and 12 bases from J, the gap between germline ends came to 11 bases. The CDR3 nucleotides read TGTGCCAGCAGTAGCCGGGACTTGCAGTTCTTC. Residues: CASSSRDLQFF.